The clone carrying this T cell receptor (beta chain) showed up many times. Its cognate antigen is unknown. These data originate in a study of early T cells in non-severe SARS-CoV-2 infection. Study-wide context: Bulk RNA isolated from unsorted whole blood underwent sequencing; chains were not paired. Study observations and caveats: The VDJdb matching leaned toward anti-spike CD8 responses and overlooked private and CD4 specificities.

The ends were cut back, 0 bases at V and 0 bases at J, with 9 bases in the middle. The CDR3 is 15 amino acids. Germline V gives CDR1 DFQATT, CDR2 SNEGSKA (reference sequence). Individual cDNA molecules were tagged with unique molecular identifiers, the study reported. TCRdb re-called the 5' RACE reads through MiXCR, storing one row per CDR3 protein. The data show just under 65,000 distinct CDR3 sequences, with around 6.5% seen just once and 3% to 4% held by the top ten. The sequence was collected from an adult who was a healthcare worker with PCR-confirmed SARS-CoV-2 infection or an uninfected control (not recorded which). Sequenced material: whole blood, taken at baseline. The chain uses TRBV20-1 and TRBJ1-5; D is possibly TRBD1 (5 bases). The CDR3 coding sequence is TGCAGTGCTAGAGAGGGGGTTTATAGCAATCAGCCCCAGCATTTT. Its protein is CSAREGVYSNQPQHF.